These T cell receptor beta chains were read from a single sample in a study of T cells in Graves' hyperthyroidism and ophthalmopathy. Via MiXCR, TCRdb re-called the multiplex PCR reads, giving one row per CDR3 protein. This sample yields about 160,000 distinct CDR3 sequences, of which just under 9.5% are seen a single time; approximately 24% belongs to the top ten. The sequencing sample was made of blood. These receptors were taken from a woman aged 18-35 years with Graves' hyperthyroidism that later progressed to Graves' ophthalmopathy. The CDR3 runs from the conserved cysteine through the conserved F or W. The order of the fields is J gene, V gene, clone size, D gene, CDR3 protein, CDR3 DNA. The D gene is left open where the match is weak. Where a row states a size, it is once, few, many or the class of an expanded clone; other rows omit it.

J gene: TRBJ1-2
V gene: TRBV12-3/TRBV12-4
clone size: many
D gene: TRBD1
CDR3 protein: CASRPPGTGLGYTF
CDR3 DNA: TGTGCCAGCAGACCCCCCGGGACAGGCTTAGGCTACACCTTC

J gene: TRBJ2-2
V gene: TRBV10-3
clone size: many
D gene: TRBD1
CDR3 protein: CATGQGSAGDTGELFF
CDR3 DNA: TGTGCCACGGGACAGGGGTCAGCGGGGGACACCGGGGAGCTGTTTTTT

J gene: TRBJ1-1
V gene: TRBV28
clone size: many
D gene: TRBD1
CDR3 protein: CASSLDRVAEAFF
CDR3 DNA: TGTGCCAGCAGTTTAGACAGGGTGGCTGAAGCTTTCTTT

J gene: TRBJ2-7
V gene: TRBV19
clone size: -
D gene: -
CDR3 protein: CASSIDHRYEQYF
CDR3 DNA: TGTGCCAGTAGTATAGATCATCGCTACGAGCAGTACTTC

J gene: TRBJ1-1
V gene: TRBV6-1
clone size: many
D gene: -
CDR3 protein: CASTRMNTEAFF
CDR3 DNA: TGTGCCAGCACCCGAATGAACACTGAAGCTTTCTTT

J gene: TRBJ1-1
V gene: TRBV12-3/TRBV12-4
clone size: -
D gene: -
CDR3 protein: CASSPGGKNTEAFF
CDR3 DNA: TGTGCCAGCAGCCCCGGGGGGAAGAACACTGAAGCTTTCTTT

J gene: TRBJ2-5
V gene: TRBV11-1
clone size: many
D gene: -
CDR3 protein: CASSAMSGLAKNPPQETQYF
CDR3 DNA: TGTGCCAGCAGCGCAATGTCGGGGCTAGCGAAAAACCCCCCCCAAGAGACCCAGTACTTC

J gene: TRBJ1-2
V gene: TRBV20-1
clone size: many
D gene: TRBD1
CDR3 protein: CSATPGTGDRGYTF
CDR3 DNA: TGCAGTGCCACCCCCGGGACAGGGGATAGAGGCTACACCTTC

J gene: TRBJ2-1
V gene: TRBV7-9
clone size: many
D gene: TRBD2
CDR3 protein: CASSFSGHEQFF
CDR3 DNA: TGTGCCAGCAGCTTTAGCGGGCATGAGCAGTTCTTC

J gene: TRBJ2-3
V gene: TRBV19
clone size: -
D gene: -
CDR3 protein: CASAPGPGTDTQYF
CDR3 DNA: TGTGCCAGCGCACCGGGACCCGGCACAGATACGCAGTATTTT

J gene: TRBJ1-6
V gene: TRBV11-2
clone size: many
D gene: -
CDR3 protein: CASSRDRIMSPLHF
CDR3 DNA: TGTGCCAGCAGCCGCGACAGGATCATGTCACCCCTCCACTTT

J gene: TRBJ2-5
V gene: TRBV27
clone size: few
D gene: -
CDR3 protein: CASRLGWEETQYF
CDR3 DNA: TGTGCCAGCAGATTGGGTTGGGAAGAGACCCAGTACTTC

J gene: TRBJ2-7
V gene: TRBV18
clone size: many
D gene: TRBD1
CDR3 protein: CASSPTGIEQYF
CDR3 DNA: TGTGCCAGCTCACCGACAGGGATCGAGCAGTACTTC

J gene: TRBJ1-6
V gene: TRBV7-2
clone size: many
D gene: TRBD1
CDR3 protein: CASSSTGVGSPLHF
CDR3 DNA: TGTGCCAGCAGCTCGACAGGGGTTGGTTCACCCCTCCACTTT

J gene: TRBJ1-5
V gene: TRBV6-5
clone size: many
D gene: -
CDR3 protein: CASSYAQGSAQHF
CDR3 DNA: TGTGCCAGCAGTTACGCCCAGGGTTCCGCCCAGCATTTT

J gene: TRBJ2-5
V gene: TRBV28
clone size: many
D gene: -
CDR3 protein: CASSFAGGVQETQYF
CDR3 DNA: TGTGCCAGCAGTTTCGCAGGGGGGGTACAAGAGACCCAGTACTTC

J gene: TRBJ2-5
V gene: TRBV5-1
clone size: -
D gene: -
CDR3 protein: CASSLERKQETQYF
CDR3 DNA: TGCGCCAGCAGCTTGGAACGGAAACAAGAGACCCAGTACTTC

J gene: TRBJ2-5
V gene: TRBV20-1
clone size: many
D gene: -
CDR3 protein: CSANPRGTEQETQYF
CDR3 DNA: TGCAGTGCCAATCCTCGGGGGACAGAACAAGAGACCCAGTACTTC

J gene: TRBJ2-3
V gene: TRBV9
clone size: few
D gene: TRBD2
CDR3 protein: CASSATSGTQYF
CDR3 DNA: TGTGCCAGCAGCGCGACTAGCGGTACGCAGTATTTT

J gene: TRBJ2-7
V gene: TRBV5-5
clone size: many
D gene: -
CDR3 protein: CASSPGVGEVSYEQYF
CDR3 DNA: TGTGCCAGCAGCCCGGGCGTGGGGGAGGTAAGCTACGAGCAGTACTTC

J gene: TRBJ2-3
V gene: TRBV7-6
clone size: few
D gene: TRBD2
CDR3 protein: CASSPGTSNTDTQYF
CDR3 DNA: TGTGCCAGCAGCCCCGGGACTAGCAACACAGATACGCAGTATTTT

J gene: TRBJ1-5
V gene: TRBV6-1
clone size: many
D gene: -
CDR3 protein: CASSLGISNQPQHF
CDR3 DNA: TGTGCCAGCAGTCTCGGGATTAGCAATCAGCCCCAGCATTTT

J gene: TRBJ2-7
V gene: TRBV18
clone size: many
D gene: TRBD2
CDR3 protein: CASSPGTSGEWLLEQYF
CDR3 DNA: TGTGCCAGCTCACCCGGGACTAGCGGGGAGTGGCTGCTCGAGCAGTACTTC

J gene: TRBJ1-2
V gene: TRBV3-1
clone size: few
D gene: -
CDR3 protein: CASRKGGDGYTF
CDR3 DNA: TGTGCCAGCAGAAAAGGAGGAGATGGCTACACCTTC

J gene: TRBJ1-1
V gene: TRBV6-1
clone size: many
D gene: -
CDR3 protein: CASSRQRIYTEAFF
CDR3 DNA: TGTGCCAGCAGTCGACAGCGCATCTACACTGAAGCTTTCTTT

J gene: TRBJ1-1
V gene: TRBV9
clone size: many
D gene: -
CDR3 protein: CASSVGILDENTEAFF
CDR3 DNA: TGTGCCAGCAGCGTCGGCATCCTAGACGAGAACACTGAAGCTTTCTTT

J gene: TRBJ1-1
V gene: TRBV30
clone size: many
D gene: TRBD1
CDR3 protein: CACLTGGAFF
CDR3 DNA: TGTGCCTGCTTGACAGGGGGAGCTTTCTTT

J gene: TRBJ2-5
V gene: TRBV6-2/TRBV6-3
clone size: many
D gene: TRBD2
CDR3 protein: CASSRLREETQYF
CDR3 DNA: TGTGCCAGCAGTAGATTGCGGGAGGAGACCCAGTACTTC

J gene: TRBJ2-5
V gene: TRBV27
clone size: many
D gene: TRBD2
CDR3 protein: CASTTHWTSGQQETQYF
CDR3 DNA: TGTGCCAGCACCACCCATTGGACTAGCGGACAGCAAGAGACCCAGTACTTC

J gene: TRBJ1-5
V gene: TRBV19
clone size: -
D gene: -
CDR3 protein: CASSIVGDSYQPQHF
CDR3 DNA: TGTGCCAGTAGTATAGTTGGAGATAGCTATCAGCCCCAGCATTTT

J gene: TRBJ1-1
V gene: TRBV11-3
clone size: many
D gene: -
CDR3 protein: CASSFDRYTEAFF
CDR3 DNA: TGTGCCAGCAGCTTCGACCGATACACTGAAGCTTTCTTT

J gene: TRBJ1-5
V gene: TRBV19
clone size: -
D gene: -
CDR3 protein: CASSGPGSWRGQPQHF
CDR3 DNA: TGTGCCAGTAGTGGCCCTGGGTCCTGGAGGGGGCAGCCCCAGCATTTT

J gene: TRBJ1-1
V gene: TRBV7-6
clone size: many
D gene: TRBD1
CDR3 protein: CASSLWDRGRGVTEAFF
CDR3 DNA: TGTGCCAGCAGCTTGTGGGACAGGGGGCGCGGCGTCACTGAAGCTTTCTTT

J gene: TRBJ1-6
V gene: TRBV4-2
clone size: -
D gene: -
CDR3 protein: CASSQPTAGDSPLHF
CDR3 DNA: TGTGCCAGCAGCCAACCGACAGCGGGGGATTCACCCCTCCACTTT

J gene: TRBJ1-2
V gene: TRBV7-9
clone size: many
D gene: TRBD1
CDR3 protein: CASSLDGTDYGYTF
CDR3 DNA: TGTGCCAGCAGCTTAGATGGGACAGACTATGGCTACACCTTC

J gene: TRBJ2-7
V gene: TRBV28
clone size: many
D gene: -
CDR3 protein: CASLAIPSYEQYF
CDR3 DNA: TGTGCCAGCCTTGCTATCCCCTCTTACGAGCAGTACTTC

J gene: TRBJ2-1
V gene: TRBV12-3/TRBV12-4
clone size: many
D gene: TRBD1
CDR3 protein: CASSFGTVNNEQFF
CDR3 DNA: TGTGCCAGCAGTTTTGGGACAGTAAACAATGAGCAGTTCTTC

J gene: TRBJ2-5
V gene: TRBV18
clone size: -
D gene: -
CDR3 protein: CTSSPPLLKETQYF
CDR3 DNA: TGTACCAGCTCACCACCATTGCTGAAAGAGACCCAGTACTTC